A selection of T cell receptor beta chains follows, all from one sample in a study of a mutant IDH1 vaccine in newly diagnosed glioma. Their specific antigens are unknown. Measured with immunoSEQ multiplex PCR; TCRdb has only the in-frame clones, and not every one. Of about 35,000 clones in the sample, about 80% are singletons; the top ten hold more than 12%. The material was peripheral blood mononuclear cells (PBMCs), obtained from a glioma patient whose treatment included an IDH1 peptide vaccine. The receptors derive from a woman aged 25 to 39 with glioma. Some clones in this sample may be carry-over from other donors' samples. Both conserved end residues are part of each CDR3. The order of the fields is J gene, clone size, D gene, V gene, CDR3 DNA, CDR3 protein. The D gene is left open where the match is weak. Where a row states a size, it is once, few, many or the class of an expanded clone; other rows omit it.

TRBJ2-5,-,TRBD2,TRBV13,TGTGCCAGCAGCTCTCCGGGACTAGCGGGAGACTCTGACCAAGAGACCCAGTACTTC,CASSSPGLAGDSDQETQYF
TRBJ1-5,-,-,TRBV19,TGTGCCAGTAGTATAGATCTCCGGGGCGGGCAGCCCCAGCATTTT,CASSIDLRGGQPQHF
TRBJ2-7,-,-,TRBV1,TGCACCAGCGCGAGGCAGGGTCCTCCCTACGAGCAGTACTTC,CTSARQGPPYEQYF
TRBJ1-5,-,-,TRBV19,TGTGCCAGTAGCCCGGACGATAAGCAGCCCCAGCATTTT,CASSPDDKQPQHF
TRBJ2-2,-,TRBD2,TRBV7-2,TGTGCCAGCAGCCCCCCTACTAGCGGGGGAAACACCGGGGAGCTGTTTTTT,CASSPPTSGGNTGELFF
TRBJ2-2,few,-,TRBV19,TGTGCCAGCCAGGAGCTAAAGAACACCGGGGAGCTGTTTTTT,CASQELKNTGELFF
TRBJ1-1,-,-,TRBV30,TGTGCCTGGAGTCCAACCCGTGAAGCTTTCTTT,CAWSPTREAFF
TRBJ2-2,-,-,TRBV6-5,TGTGCCAGCAGTTACAAAGTGTGGGGGGACACCGGGGAGCTGTTTTTT,CASSYKVWGDTGELFF
TRBJ2-1,-,TRBD2,TRBV9,TGTGCCAGCAGCGTAGTGCGAGCGGGAGTTACTGAGCAGTTCTTC,CASSVVRAGVTEQFF
TRBJ1-4,-,TRBD1,TRBV19,TGTGCCAGTAGCTACGGACAGGGTGGTTATGAAAAACTGTTTTTT,CASSYGQGGYEKLFF
TRBJ2-1,-,TRBD1,TRBV5-4,TGTGCCAGCAACAAGGGGACAGGAAGGGATGAGCAGTTCTTC,CASNKGTGRDEQFF
TRBJ2-3,-,-,TRBV5-4,TGTGCCAGCAGCTTCCTGGGACACGACCTTCCTGGGGAGGGGCAGTATTTT,CASSFLGHDLPGEGQYF
TRBJ2-7,-,-,TRBV7-8,TGTGCCAGCAGCTTAGGGAGGCCCTCCCCGGAGCAGTACTTC,CASSLGRPSPEQYF
TRBJ2-6,-,-,TRBV27,TGTGCCAGCGGAGGGTTCTCTGGGGCCAACGTCCTGACTTTC,CASGGFSGANVLTF
TRBJ2-7,-,TRBD2,TRBV2,TGTGCCAGCAGTGTAGGTAGCGGGAGGTTCTACGAGCAGTACTTC,CASSVGSGRFYEQYF
TRBJ2-2,once,TRBD1,TRBV28,TGTGCCAGCAGGGGACAGGGGCAGAGAAACACCGGGGAGCTGTTTTTT,CASRGQGQRNTGELFF
TRBJ2-7,-,-,TRBV9,TGTGCCAGCAGCGTAGGAGATAGCCGGAACGAGCAGTACTTC,CASSVGDSRNEQYF
TRBJ2-3,-,TRBD2,TRBV5-6,TGTGCCAGCAGCTCGTCTAGCGGAGATACGCAGTATTTT,CASSSSSGDTQYF
TRBJ1-1,-,-,TRBV7-9,TGTGCCAGCAGCAGTAGAGACACTGAAGCTTTCTTT,CASSSRDTEAFF
TRBJ1-2,-,TRBD1,TRBV5-6,TGTGCCAGCAGCATCGGACAGGGTTTTAGGGGCTACACCTTC,CASSIGQGFRGYTF
TRBJ2-1,-,-,TRBV19,TGTGCCAGTAGTACAGGAGGCCGAGAGCAGTTCTTC,CASSTGGREQFF
TRBJ2-7,-,-,TRBV7-9,TGTGCCAGCAGCTTAGGGGGCAGAGTCAGGCGGGACTCCTACGAGCAGTACTTC,CASSLGGRVRRDSYEQYF
TRBJ2-7,-,-,TRBV5-6,TGTGCCAGCAGCGGCGGGACACCCGAGCAGTACTTC,CASSGGTPEQYF
TRBJ2-5,-,-,TRBV9,TGTGCCAGCAGCGTAGGGGTAGGAGGAGAGACCCAGTACTTC,CASSVGVGGETQYF
TRBJ1-4,-,-,TRBV29-1,TGCAGCGTTGAAGGTAGGAGGTGGGGGAATGAAAAACTGTTTTTT,CSVEGRRWGNEKLFF
TRBJ1-5,-,TRBD1,TRBV5-6,TGTGCCAGCAGCCGCGGGACAGGGTACAATCAGCCCCAGCATTTT,CASSRGTGYNQPQHF
TRBJ1-3,-,TRBD1,TRBV19,TGTGCCAGTAGTCCACGGACAGGCTCTGGAAACACCATATATTTT,CASSPRTGSGNTIYF
TRBJ1-1,few,-,TRBV29-1,TGCTCAGGTACGAACACTGAAGCTTTCTTT,CSGTNTEAFF
TRBJ2-7,-,-,TRBV5-6,TGTGCCAGCAGCTTATTCGGGGTGTACGAGCAGTACTTC,CASSLFGVYEQYF
TRBJ2-1,-,TRBD2,TRBV5-1,TGCGCCAGCAGCCCGACCGGGGGGACCTACAATGAGCAGTTCTTC,CASSPTGGTYNEQFF
TRBJ2-7,-,-,TRBV14,TGTGCCAGCAGCCACTCCCTAAAACCCTTTTACGAGCAGTACTTC,CASSHSLKPFYEQYF
TRBJ1-5,once,-,TRBV7-9,TGTGCCAGCAGCTTAGCGAGTAATCAGCCCCAGCATTTT,CASSLASNQPQHF
TRBJ2-2,-,TRBD2,TRBV7-8,TGTGCCAGCACCCCACGCGGGAGGGGGGAGCTGTTTTTT,CASTPRGRGELFF
TRBJ1-3,-,-,TRBV14,TGTGCCAGCCCGAGCCTTTGGAACTCTGGAAACACCATATATTTT,CASPSLWNSGNTIYF
TRBJ2-1,-,-,TRBV14,TGTGCCAGCAGCCACCCCCCTGGGGCGGGACCTAACAATGAGCAGTTCTTC,CASSHPPGAGPNNEQFF
TRBJ1-2,-,-,TRBV9,TGTGCCAGCAGCACCGACCGACAGTTCCCCAACTATGGCTACACCTTC,CASSTDRQFPNYGYTF
TRBJ2-3,-,TRBD2,TRBV9,TGTGCCAGCAGCGTAGGCGGGAGTGGGGATACGCAGTATTTT,CASSVGGSGDTQYF
TRBJ2-7,-,-,TRBV5-6,TGTGCCAGCAGCTTGGCCCCAACCTACGAGCAGTACTTC,CASSLAPTYEQYF
TRBJ2-1,-,TRBD2,TRBV5-4,TGTGCCAGCAGCTTCCCACTAGCGGGAGGGCGTAATGAGCAGTTCTTC,CASSFPLAGGRNEQFF
TRBJ1-5,large,-,TRBV19,TGTGCCAGTAGTCTAACACCGACAGGAGGGGTGGGCAATCAGCCCCAGCATTTT,CASSLTPTGGVGNQPQHF
TRBJ1-2,-,-,TRBV6-5,TGTGCCAGCAGTGTGACAGCCACTAACTATGGCTACACCTTC,CASSVTATNYGYTF
TRBJ2-7,-,TRBD2,TRBV19,TGTGCCAGTAGTATAGCTAGCGGGGTCTACGAGCAGTACTTC,CASSIASGVYEQYF
TRBJ2-7,-,TRBD2,TRBV18,TGTGCCAGCTCACCCGGGACTAGCGGGAACTACGAGCAGTACTTC,CASSPGTSGNYEQYF
TRBJ2-3,-,TRBD2,TRBV30,TGTGCCTGGAGTGGGCTAGCGGGAGTAGATACGCAGTATTTT,CAWSGLAGVDTQYF
TRBJ1-6,-,-,TRBV30,TGTGCCTCGAGGAGGAGCTCCTATAATTCACCCCTCCACTTT,CASRRSSYNSPLHF
TRBJ2-3,-,TRBD2,TRBV2,TGTGCCAGCAGTGTAGCGGGAGGGACCGCAGATACGCAGTATTTT,CASSVAGGTADTQYF
TRBJ1-1,-,TRBD1,TRBV7-9,TGTGCCAGCAGCTCTCGCGGGACAGCGAACACTGAAGCTTTCTTT,CASSSRGTANTEAFF
TRBJ2-7,-,-,TRBV11-3,TGTGCCAGCGGCCGACTAGGGGGGGAGCAGTACTTC,CASGRLGGEQYF
TRBJ1-2,-,-,TRBV10-1,TGCGCCAGCAGTGAGTTACGGGATGAAGGCTACACCTTC,CASSELRDEGYTF
TRBJ1-3,-,TRBD1,TRBV25-1,TGTGCCAGCAGCCCAGGGGGGACCATATATTTT,CASSPGGTIYF
TRBJ1-1,once,-,TRBV7-8,TGTGCCAGCAGCCGTCAGGGGTCCAACACTGAAGCTTTCTTT,CASSRQGSNTEAFF